Below, 12 T cell receptor beta chains from the same sample are listed, as sequenced in a study of T-cell reconstitution after alpha-beta-depleted transplantation in children. TCRbeta library construction was performed incorporating unique molecular identifiers. TCRdb re-called the PCR reads with MiXCR, one entry per CDR3 protein. The data show approximately 350,000 distinct CDR3 sequences, 10% to 15% seen once. The specimen was PBMCs, collected from the stem cell graft. These receptors all come from a human donor who donated a stem cell graft to a child with Fanconi anemia.

At least ten counts were recorded for this clonotype. The chain recombines TRBV3-1 with TRBJ1-4; a weak D match, TRBD1 (5 bases). CDR1 LGHDT and CDR2 YNNKEL come from the germline V gene (reference sequence). This CDR3 has 12 residues. V dropped 8 bases and J dropped 4 bases, with 8 bases sitting between them. This chain's CDR3 is CASVGDNEKLFF. As DNA, the CDR3 is TGTGCCAGCGTGGGGGATAATGAAAAACTGTTTTTT.

V usage is TRBV20-1 and J usage is TRBJ2-7, with TRBD1 matching over 8 bases. CDR3 length: 14 residues. The germline gives CDR1 DFQATT, CDR2 SNEGSKA (reference sequence). Germline trimming cut 5 bases from V and 0 bases from J; bases unmatched to any gene: 6. CDR3: CSAPGQGDSYEQYV. The CDR3 bases are TGCAGTGCTCCCGGACAGGGCGACTCCTACGAGCAGTACGTC.

The CDR3 DNA is TGCGCCAGCAGCTCCGACAGGGGTACGCAGTATTTT. Its protein is CASSSDRGTQYF. The chain links TRBV5-1 to TRBJ2-3, with 8 bases identical to TRBD1. There are 12 residues in the CDR3. The germline gives CDR1 SGHRS, CDR2 YFSETQ. V gave up 3 bases and J gave up 8 bases; unmatched junction bases: 2.

The gene calls are TRBV5-1 and TRBJ1-4, with D possibly TRBD1 on 6 matching bases. Germline CDR1 SGHRS, CDR2 YFSETQ. V was cut by 3 bases and J by 3 bases, with 12 bases left in between. This CDR3 has 15 residues. CDR3 nucleotides: TGCGCCAGCAGCTGGGGGCGCGGGGCTAATGAAAAACTGTTTTTT. It specifies CASSWGRGANEKLFF.

This clonotype was observed a few times. DNA for the CDR3: TGTGCCAGCAGCAACTCTCCGGGACAGGGGGCTCCTTATGGCTACACCTTC. This sequence encodes CASSNSPGQGAPYGYTF. The J gene is TRBJ1-2, the V gene TRBV27, with TRBD1 matching 12 bases. Germline CDR1 is MNHEY and CDR2 is SMNVEV (reference sequence). The CDR3 sequence is 17 residues long. V was clipped by 6 bases and J by 5 bases; unmatched bases: 13.

This clonotype was recorded many times. V usage is TRBV3-1 and J usage is TRBJ2-2; the D gene could be TRBD1 or TRBD2 (6 bases each). Germline V gene sequence: CDR1 LGHDT, CDR2 YNNKEL (reference sequence). V gave up 0 bases and J gave up 6 bases, with 14 bases separating them. This CDR3 has 16 amino acids. The CDR3 is CASSQEGGGIAGELFF. The CDR3 nucleotides read TGTGCCAGCAGCCAAGAAGGAGGGGGGATCGCCGGGGAGCTGTTTTTT.

The CDR3: CASGGWSTDTQYF. The DNA for the CDR3 is TGCGCCAGTGGGGGGTGGAGCACAGATACGCAGTATTTT. The chain couples TRBV4-3 to TRBJ2-3; a weak D match, TRBD2 (6 bases). CDR3 size: 13 residues. Trimming removed 9 bases from V and 0 bases from J, with 10 bases in between. Germline V gene data show CDR1 as LGHNA and CDR2 as YSLEER.

This clonotype has just a few counts. The rearrangement joins TRBV3-1 to TRBJ1-6; a possible D gene is TRBD1 (5 bases). Trimming took 5 bases from V and 7 from J, leaving 15 bases between them. The CDR3 consists of 15 residues. Germline lookup yields CDR1 LGHDT and CDR2 YNNKEL (reference sequence). The CDR3 is CASSDTGGSNSPLHF. CDR3 nucleotides: TGTGCCAGCAGCGACACCGGGGGATCGAATTCACCCCTCCACTTT.

There are many counts of this clonotype. This chain uses TRBV29-1 with TRBJ1-1, with TRBD1 as a possible D gene (6 bases). The CDR3 is 12 residues long. Looked up from germline, CDR1 is SQVTM and CDR2 is ANQGSEA. Trimming took off 3 bases at V and 4 bases at J, with 9 bases between the two ends. The CDR3 bases are TGCAGCGTTGACAGGGGTGGCACTGAAGCTTTCTTT. Protein: CSVDRGGTEAFF.

This clonotype has at least ten counts. V is TRBV20-1 and J is TRBJ2-5, with D hard to call. This CDR3 has 14 residues. Germline values: CDR1 DFQATT, CDR2 SNEGSKA (reference sequence). The V end was cut by 0 bases, the J end by 0 bases, with 8 bases between. The CDR3 coding sequence is TGCAGTGCTAGAGATCCGAGCCACCAAGAGACCCAGTACTTC. Protein sequence: CSARDPSHQETQYF.

This clonotype was seen at least ten times. This sequence joins TRBV7-9 and TRBJ2-3; D might be TRBD2 (6 bases). Looked up from germline, CDR1 is SEHNR and CDR2 is FQNEAQ (reference sequence). Trimming removed 4 bases from V and 4 bases from J, with 12 bases in between. CDR3 size: 14 residues. The CDR3 DNA is TGTGCCAGCAGCTACCCAGGCGGGGCAGATACGCAGTATTTT. This codes for CASSYPGGADTQYF.

This clonotype was seen a handful of times. The chain couples TRBV7-8 to TRBJ1-2; TRBD1 is a possible D gene (6 bases). The CDR3 has 14 residues. Looked up from germline, CDR1 is SGHVS and CDR2 is FQNEAQ. Trimming took 3 bases from V and 3 from J, leaving 11 bases between them. The CDR3 bases are TGTGCCAGCAGCTTTCCGGGACACCACTATGGCTACACCTTC. This gives the protein CASSFPGHHYGYTF.